The 14 T cell receptor beta chains listed next were all sequenced from one sample in a study of blood T cell repertoires in COVID-19. Sequencing was performed with immunoSEQ multiplex PCR; in TCRdb, only in-frame clones are kept and a portion is missing. Of about 81,000 clones in the sample, about 88% are singletons; the top ten hold approximately 5.2%. The sample taken for sequencing was peripheral blood. These receptors were taken from a woman of 80 years or more with active COVID-19.

This clone was seen only once. The V and J genes are TRBV18 and TRBJ2-1; 7 positions match TRBD2. The germline CDR1 and CDR2 sequences are KGHSH and LQKENI. CDR3 length: 15 amino acids. J was trimmed by 3 bases and V by 2 bases; bases with no gene match: 4. The CDR3 nucleotides are TGTGCCAGCTCACCAGGGCGGGAGCGCTACAATGAGCAGTTCTTC. Its protein product is CASSPGRERYNEQFF.

This chain links TRBV3-1 (or the pseudogene TRBV3-2) with TRBJ2-7; 9 bases agree with TRBD2. Trimming cost V 7 bases and J 3 bases; bases outside gene matches: 10. The CDR3 sequence is 15 residues long. Germline CDR1 is LGHDT and CDR2 is YNNKEL (reference sequence). CDR3 sequence (DNA): TGTGCCAGCACCCCCGAGGGTAGCGGGAGCTACGAGCAGTACTTC. This sequence encodes CASTPEGSGSYEQYF.

This clone was picked up one time. This sequence joins TRBV9 and TRBJ2-1, with 7 positions matching TRBD1. The germline V gene encodes CDR1 SGDLS and CDR2 YYNGEE. The CDR3 is 13 amino acids. Unmatched junction bases numbered 4, after V lost 4 bases and J lost 6 bases. CDR3 bases: TGTGCCAGCAGCACGTCAGGGGGCAATGAGCAGTTCTTC. Encoded protein: CASSTSGGNEQFF.

The CDR3 spells CASSESSGGRGTQYF. The CDR3 region has the DNA TGTGCCAGCAGTGAAAGTAGCGGGGGGCGGGGTACGCAGTATTTT. The chain is built from TRBV6-1 and TRBJ2-3; TRBD2 aligns across 10 bases. V dropped 2 bases and J dropped 8; count of bases not matched to a gene: 7. Germline lookup yields CDR1 MNHNS and CDR2 SASEGT. The CDR3 has 15 amino acids.

J is TRBJ2-1 and V is TRBV6-2 or TRBV6-3, with 14 bases fitting TRBD2. Trimming cost V 2 bases and J 1 base; bases outside gene matches: 10. The germline V gene encodes CDR1 MNHEY and CDR2 SVGEGT. The CDR3 consists of 20 residues. As DNA, the CDR3 is TGTGCCAGCAGTTACCCCTCGGGGACTAGCGGGAGATTTTCCTACAATGAGCAGTTCTTC. Translated: CASSYPSGTSGRFSYNEQFF.

The chain links TRBV6-5 to TRBJ1-2; weak D call: TRBD1 (5 bases). The CDR3 covers 11 residues. V lost 8 bases, J lost 3 bases, and 7 bases lay in between. Germline assignment: CDR1 MNHEY and CDR2 SVGAGI. CDR3 amino acids: CASQGDYGYTF. CDR3 in DNA: TGTGCCAGCCAGGGCGACTATGGCTACACCTTC.

The chain employs TRBV30 and TRBJ2-5; 10 bases are shared with TRBD2. After removal of 5 bases from V and 7 bases from J, the junction contained 4 bases not matched to a gene. Germline-derived CDR1 and CDR2 are GTSNPN and SVGIG (reference sequence). The CDR3 has 12 amino acids. The CDR3 region is CAWGLAAGTQYF. The CDR3 DNA reads TGTGCCTGGGGACTAGCGGCAGGGACCCAGTACTTC.

This clone appeared a single time. The chain joins TRBV6-5 to TRBJ1-5; D is possibly TRBD1 (6 bases). The CDR3 consists of 14 residues. Per the germline V gene, CDR1 is MNHEY and CDR2 is SVGAGI. Trimming pared 7 bases from V and 2 bases from J, leaving 12 bases between. CDR3 sequence reads: CASMNPGGNQPQHF. The CDR3, as DNA: TGTGCCAGCATGAATCCAGGGGGCAATCAGCCCCAGCATTTT.

The rearrangement uses TRBV30 and TRBJ1-2; no clear D gene. V lost 2 bases to trimming and J lost 8 bases, with 12 bases between them. CDR1 GTSNPN and CDR2 SVGIG come from the germline V gene (reference sequence). This CDR3 contains 12 residues. The CDR3 reads CAWSPHSRGYTF. CDR3 DNA sequence: TGTGCCTGGAGTCCCCACAGTAGGGGCTACACCTTC.

The chain uses TRBV29-1 and TRBJ2-3, with D tentatively TRBD1 (6 bases). This CDR3 is 12 amino acids long. CDR1 and CDR2 from the germline V gene are SQVTM and ANQGSEA. The CDR3: CSLGGNTDTQYF. CDR3 nucleotides: TGCAGTCTAGGGGGTAACACAGATACGCAGTATTTT.

J is TRBJ2-1 and V is TRBV5-5; D is undetermined. This CDR3 has 13 amino acids. Looked up from germline, CDR1 is SGHKS and CDR2 is YYEKEE (reference sequence). V lost 7 bases, J lost 0 bases, and 8 bases lay in between. DNA of the CDR3: TGTGCCAGCTCCGCGAGCTCCTACAATGAGCAGTTCTTC. Translated, it gives CASSASSYNEQFF.

J is TRBJ2-1 and V is TRBV11-3; 8 nucleotides align to TRBD2. Trimming took 1 base from V and 7 from J; bases not matched to a gene: 6. Germline assignment: CDR1 SGHNT and CDR2 YENEEA. The CDR3 runs to 15 residues. For the CDR3, the DNA is TGTGCCAGCAGCTTAGCGAGCGGGAGAGGGAATGAGCAGTTCTTC. Its translation is CASSLASGRGNEQFF.

The V call is TRBV7-2, the J call TRBJ1-2; 8 nucleotides align to TRBD1. Germline values: CDR1 SGHTA, CDR2 FQGNSA. With V trimmed by 5 bases and J by 4 bases, 9 bases remained unmatched. CDR3 size: 15 residues. The CDR3 region has the DNA TGTGCCAGCAGCCCCCAGGGGGCGCGGGGCTATGGCTACACCTTC. Translating it yields CASSPQGARGYGYTF.

The gene calls are TRBV7-3 and TRBJ2-1; a possible D gene is TRBD1 (6 bases). The CDR3 length is 15 residues. Looked up from germline, CDR1 is SGHTA and CDR2 is FQGTGA. V was trimmed by 5 bases and J by 5 bases, leaving 16 bases between them. The CDR3 nucleotides are TGTGCCAGCAGCCCGGACAGAGGGTCCCACAATGAGCAGTTCTTC. Translating gives CASSPDRGSHNEQFF.